This T cell receptor beta chain was obtained from a study of blood T cell repertoires in COVID-19. Study-wide context: Sources were T cells, B-cell-depleted T cells, or PBMCs; the material itself was cDNA or gDNA.

The CDR3 contains 16 residues. J lost 2 bases, V lost 2 bases, and 8 bases had no gene match. Germline CDR1 is SGHDT and CDR2 is YYEEEE. Some clones are missing from TCRdb's copy, which holds only in-frame ones; the method was immunoSEQ multiplex PCR. The data contain about 120,000 clones, 88% of them singletons. Sequenced sample: peripheral blood. The sequence was obtained from a human donor in a cohort sampled during active COVID-19. The chain couples TRBV5-6 to TRBJ2-3, with TRBD1 matching over 7 bases. CDR3 sequence: CASSFSGQTLTDTQYF. Here the CDR3 DNA reads TGTGCCAGCAGCTTCTCGGGACAGACCCTCACAGATACGCAGTATTTT.